The rows below give T cell receptor beta chains drawn from one sample of a study of blood T cell repertoires in COVID-19. Libraries were prepared by immunoSEQ multiplex PCR; TCRdb keeps only in-frame clonotypes and omits some of them. Of under 120,000 clones listed, around 79% are singletons. Sequenced: peripheral blood. The receptor set was obtained from a man in his 70s with active or convalescent COVID-19. Both conserved end residues are part of each CDR3. D genes are given only for firm matches. The size field is filled for only some rows; it gives once, few, many or a size class.

V,size,D,J,CDR3,DNA
TRBV7-9,NA,TRBD2,TRBJ2-1,CASSFGYSGVYNEQFF,TGTGCCAGCAGCTTCGGGTATAGCGGGGTCTACAATGAGCAGTTCTTC
TRBV29-1,NA,TRBD1,TRBJ2-7,CSVEGLGQGSYEQYF,TGCAGCGTTGAGGGCCTAGGACAGGGGTCCTACGAGCAGTACTTC
TRBV5-1,many,TRBD1,TRBJ2-3,CASSSGTGGTDTQYF,TGCGCCAGCAGCTCCGGGACAGGGGGCACAGATACGCAGTATTTT
TRBV5-1,once,NA,TRBJ2-1,CASRDRVLDNEQFF,TGCGCCAGCAGAGATCGCGTTTTGGACAATGAGCAGTTCTTC
TRBV5-1,NA,TRBD1,TRBJ2-5,CASSAGEGAEETQYF,TGCGCCAGCAGCGCCGGAGAGGGGGCGGAAGAGACCCAGTACTTC
TRBV4-1,NA,TRBD2,TRBJ2-7,CASSPPERGYEQYF,TGCGCCAGCAGCCCCCCGGAGCGGGGCTACGAGCAGTACTTC
TRBV6-6,NA,NA,TRBJ1-6,CASSLLYQGISSYNSPLHF,TGTGCCAGCAGTCTACTCTACCAGGGGATTAGCTCCTATAATTCACCCCTCCACTTT
TRBV5-1,NA,TRBD1,TRBJ1-2,CASKLSTGANYGYTF,TGCGCCAGCAAACTTTCAACAGGGGCGAACTATGGCTACACCTTC
TRBV7-9,few,TRBD1,TRBJ1-2,CASSPHLGQSKGGYTF,TGTGCCAGCAGCCCACACTTGGGACAGAGCAAGGGTGGCTACACCTTC
TRBV15,NA,NA,TRBJ1-1,CATEHDSRNTEAFF,TGTGCCACCGAACATGACAGCAGAAACACTGAAGCTTTCTTT
TRBV28,NA,TRBD1,TRBJ1-5,CASSSLPGQGLHF,TGTGCCAGCAGCTCCCTACCGGGACAGGGATTGCATTTT
TRBV7-6,few,TRBD2,TRBJ2-3,CASSLDVAGGGADTQYF,TGTGCCAGCAGCTTAGATGTGGCGGGAGGGGGGGCAGATACGCAGTATTTT
TRBV5-1,NA,NA,TRBJ1-3,CASSLEGRGSGNTIYF,TGCGCCAGCAGCTTGGAGGGGCGCGGCTCTGGAAACACCATATATTTT
TRBV6-6,NA,TRBD1,TRBJ2-7,CASRIIGQGSYEQYF,TGTGCCAGCAGAATCATCGGACAGGGGTCCTACGAGCAGTACTTC
TRBV6-5,NA,NA,TRBJ2-1,CASSQSNEQFF,TGTGCCAGCTCACAGTCCAATGAGCAGTTCTTC
TRBV4-1,NA,NA,TRBJ2-3,CASSQDWRDLRDTQYF,TGCGCCAGCAGCCAAGATTGGAGGGATCTCAGAGATACGCAGTATTTT
TRBV3-1/TRBV3-2,NA,TRBD1,TRBJ1-6,CASSPGTEEYNSPLHF,TGTGCCAGCAGCCCTGGGACAGAAGAGTATAATTCACCCCTCCACTTT
TRBV4-1,NA,NA,TRBJ2-7,CASSQGWGQGPAEEQYF,TGCGCCAGCAGCCAAGGCTGGGGACAAGGTCCCGCAGAAGAGCAGTACTTC
TRBV30,NA,NA,TRBJ1-3,CAWSVIGGSGNTIYF,TGTGCCTGGAGTGTAATCGGGGGCTCTGGAAACACCATATATTTT
TRBV30,NA,NA,TRBJ1-6,CAYKLTGHSAPLHF,TGTGCCTACAAACTCACAGGGCATTCGGCACCCCTCCACTTT
TRBV15,NA,NA,TRBJ2-1,CATSRDSPSSYNEQFF,TGTGCCACCAGCAGAGATAGTCCGAGCTCCTACAATGAGCAGTTCTTC
TRBV5-1,many,NA,TRBJ2-6,CASSPEGANVLTF,TGCGCCAGCAGCCCGGAGGGGGCCAACGTCCTGACTTTC
TRBV5-1,NA,TRBD2,TRBJ2-7,CASSGSGTAGEQYF,TGCGCCAGCAGCGGTAGCGGGACGGCGGGAGAGCAGTACTTC
TRBV20-1,NA,TRBD2,TRBJ2-1,CSASAGGYYNEQFF,TGCAGTGCTAGTGCGGGAGGGTACTACAATGAGCAGTTCTTC
TRBV24-1,NA,NA,TRBJ2-7,CATSDLRGYEQYF,TGTGCCACCAGTGATTTGCGAGGGTACGAGCAGTACTTC
TRBV5-1,once,NA,TRBJ1-6,CASSMGTQGEPLHF,TGCGCCAGCAGCATGGGGACACAGGGCGAACCCCTCCACTTT
TRBV28,NA,TRBD2,TRBJ2-5,CASRMTSGREETQYF,TGTGCCAGCAGGATGACTAGCGGGAGGGAAGAGACCCAGTACTTC
TRBV7-9,NA,NA,TRBJ1-1,CASSPRGTEAFF,TGTGCCAGCAGCCCAAGGGGGACTGAAGCTTTCTTT
TRBV4-1,NA,NA,TRBJ2-1,CASSLIVGGLWSNEQFF,TGCGCCAGCAGCCTCATTGTCGGGGGTCTCTGGAGCAATGAGCAGTTCTTC
TRBV4-1,NA,NA,TRBJ2-3,CASSQGASNTQYF,TGCGCCAGCAGCCAGGGCGCTTCAAATACGCAGTATTTT
TRBV27,NA,NA,TRBJ1-2,CASSYRAGDGYTF,TGTGCCAGCAGTTACAGGGCAGGCGACGGCTACACCTTC
TRBV7-9,NA,NA,TRBJ2-3,CASSLELDPSPDTQYF,TGTGCCAGCAGCTTAGAGCTGGACCCTAGCCCCGATACGCAGTATTTT
TRBV4-2,NA,NA,TRBJ2-3,CASSQDQAGGTDTQYF,TGTGCCAGCAGCCAAGATCAGGCAGGGGGCACAGATACGCAGTATTTT
TRBV5-1,NA,NA,TRBJ1-5,CASSLEGGNQPQHF,TGCGCCAGCAGCCTGGAGGGGGGCAATCAGCCCCAGCATTTT
TRBV27,NA,TRBD1,TRBJ2-5,CASRYRGQETQYF,TGTGCCAGCAGGTACAGGGGACAAGAGACCCAGTACTTC
TRBV28,NA,TRBD2,TRBJ2-7,CASSLLAAGGPEQYF,TGTGCCAGCAGTTTATTGGCTGCGGGAGGTCCCGAGCAGTACTTC
TRBV6-4,NA,TRBD1,TRBJ1-1,CASRQGAPNTEAFF,TGTGCCAGCAGACAGGGGGCCCCAAACACTGAAGCTTTCTTT
TRBV28,NA,NA,TRBJ1-5,CASTSAGPQHF,TGTGCCAGCACGAGCGCGGGGCCCCAGCATTTT
TRBV19,NA,TRBD1,TRBJ1-4,CASSPLTGAGNEKLFF,TGTGCCAGTAGTCCCCTGACAGGGGCCGGTAATGAAAAACTGTTTTTT
TRBV28,NA,TRBD1,TRBJ2-7,CASSAWTGKYEQYF,TGTGCCAGCAGTGCATGGACAGGGAAGTACGAGCAGTACTTC
TRBV5-1,NA,TRBD2,TRBJ2-5,CASSLEIAGGWETQYF,TGCGCCAGCAGCTTGGAGATAGCGGGAGGGTGGGAGACCCAGTACTTC
TRBV10-1,NA,NA,TRBJ1-3,CASSGSTGPPGNTIYF,TGCGCCAGCAGTGGATCGACAGGTCCTCCTGGAAACACCATATATTTT
TRBV19,NA,NA,TRBJ2-1,CASSRGHPDNEQFF,TGTGCCAGTAGTAGAGGACACCCCGACAATGAGCAGTTCTTC
TRBV15,few,NA,TRBJ1-3,CATSREFPGQRNTIYF,TGTGCCACCAGCAGAGAGTTCCCGGGACAAAGAAACACCATATATTTT
TRBV10-1,once,TRBD2,TRBJ2-5,CASSTQAGGVETQYF,TGCGCCAGCAGTACCCAAGCGGGAGGGGTGGAGACCCAGTACTTC
TRBV25-1,few,NA,TRBJ1-4,CASSNYNEKLFF,TGTGCCAGCAGTAACTATAATGAAAAACTGTTTTTT
TRBV5-1,NA,TRBD2,TRBJ2-3,CASRTSGRTDTQYF,TGCGCCAGCAGGACTAGCGGGAGAACAGATACGCAGTATTTT
TRBV19,NA,TRBD2,TRBJ2-5,CASSISLAGVQETQYF,TGTGCCAGTAGTATCAGCCTAGCGGGTGTCCAAGAGACCCAGTACTTC
TRBV27,NA,NA,TRBJ1-5,CASSPGQPQHF,TGTGCCAGCAGTCCGGGGCAGCCCCAGCATTTT
TRBV21-1,NA,NA,TRBJ2-7,CASSEGSGGESHEQYF,TGTGCCAGCAGCGAAGGGTCTGGGGGCGAATCCCACGAGCAGTACTTC
TRBV3-1/TRBV3-2,few,TRBD1,TRBJ2-1,CASSQGPSSRDREFF,TGTGCCAGCAGCCAAGGCCCCTCCTCCCGGGACAGGGAGTTCTTC
TRBV6-6,NA,TRBD2,TRBJ2-7,CASSSSGTRSYF,TGTGCCAGCAGTTCGTCCGGGACTAGGTCATACTTC
TRBV4-1,few,NA,TRBJ1-2,CASSRNFRDNYGYTF,TGCGCCAGCAGCCGTAATTTTCGGGATAACTATGGCTACACCTTC
TRBV5-1,once,NA,TRBJ2-1,CASSLGTVRAEQFF,TGCGCCAGCAGCTTGGGGACAGTGAGGGCTGAGCAGTTCTTC
TRBV4-1,NA,TRBD2,TRBJ2-1,CASSQAGLEYNEQFF,TGCGCCAGCAGCCAAGCGGGACTAGAATACAATGAGCAGTTCTTC